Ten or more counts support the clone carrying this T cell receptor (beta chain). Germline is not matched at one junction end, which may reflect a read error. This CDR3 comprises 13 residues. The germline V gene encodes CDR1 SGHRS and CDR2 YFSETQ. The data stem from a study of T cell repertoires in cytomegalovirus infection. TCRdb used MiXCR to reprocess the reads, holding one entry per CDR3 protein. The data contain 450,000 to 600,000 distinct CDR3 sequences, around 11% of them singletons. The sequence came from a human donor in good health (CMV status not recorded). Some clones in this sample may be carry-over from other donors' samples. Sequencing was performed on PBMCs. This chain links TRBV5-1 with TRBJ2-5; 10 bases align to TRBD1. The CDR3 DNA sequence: TGTGCCAGCAGCCTGGACAGGGGGGAGACCCAGTACTTC. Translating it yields CASSLDRGETQYF.